This passage covers 22 T cell receptor beta chains from one sample sequenced in a study of OX40 agonist ivuxolimab in advanced cancers. Measured with immunoSEQ multiplex PCR; TCRdb has only the in-frame clones, and not every one. The data contain about 30,000 clones, 70% to 80% of them singletons. This sample comprised CD4+ or CD8+ T cells sorted from blood, obtained in a trial of the OX40 agonist ivuxolimab. Source of these receptors: an adult with an advanced solid tumor such as melanoma, head and neck, liver or kidney cancer.

The chain employs TRBV18 and TRBJ2-2, with unresolved D. CDR1 is KGHSH, CDR2 LQKENI, per germline. Trimming stripped 4 bases from V and 0 bases from J, with 6 bases between. The CDR3 sequence is 14 residues long. The CDR3 reads CASSRNPNTGELFF. The CDR3 nucleotides read TGTGCCAGCTCACGTAACCCGAACACCGGGGAGCTGTTTTTT. Full variable domain (rest looked up from reference TRBV18 and TRBJ2-2): NAGVMQNPRHLVRRRGQEARLRCSPMKGHSHVYWYRQLPEEGLKFMVYLQKENIIDESGMPKERFSAEFPKEGPSILRIQQVVRGDSAAYFCASSRNPNTGELFFGEGSRLTVL.

V usage is TRBV6-4 and J usage is TRBJ2-1, with D possibly called TRBD1 or TRBD2 (5 bases each). V was cut by 1 base and J by 7 bases, with 20 bases left in between. CDR1 is MRHNA, CDR2 SNTAGT, per germline. The CDR3 is 17 amino acids. This chain's CDR3 is CASSDWDPRAKSNEQFF. The CDR3 DNA reads TGTGCCAGCAGTGACTGGGACCCGCGAGCGAAGTCGAATGAGCAGTTCTTC.

The chain's CDR3 is CSRSGGGSTDTQYF. CDR3 DNA: TGCAGCCGTAGCGGGGGTGGGAGCACAGATACGCAGTATTTT. The chain links TRBV29-1 to TRBJ2-3; 9 nucleotides agree with TRBD2. Germline CDR1 reads SQVTM; CDR2 reads ANQGSEA. After removal of 8 bases from V and 0 bases from J, the junction contained 6 bases not matched to a gene. The CDR3 consists of 14 residues.

The sample holds a few counts of this clone. The chain employs TRBV2 and TRBJ2-1; D is unclear. The CDR3 sequence is 15 residues long. The germline V gene encodes CDR1 SNHLY and CDR2 FYNNEI. The germline V and J ends were trimmed by 3 bases and 0 bases, with 9 bases remaining between them. The CDR3 coding sequence is TGTGCCAGCAGTGAGCCTCACAGCTCCTACAATGAGCAGTTCTTC. Translation gives CASSEPHSSYNEQFF.

This sequence joins TRBV6-1 and TRBJ2-1; D remains unclear. Germline assignment: CDR1 MNHNS and CDR2 SASEGT. The V and J ends lost 6 bases and 8 bases respectively, with 11 bases between them. The CDR3 runs 12 residues. CDR3 coding DNA: TGTGCCAGCAGACCCTGGGCCGATGAGCAGTTCTTC. Protein: CASRPWADEQFF.

By sample share, this clone is medium-sized (0.01 to 0.1%). The chain couples TRBV11-2 to TRBJ1-1, with 7 bases fitting TRBD1. V trimming: 1 base; J trimming: 5 bases; junction bases outside the gene matches: 10. CDR3 size: 16 residues. Looked up from germline, CDR1 is SGHAT and CDR2 is FQNNGV. The CDR3 DNA reads TGTGCCAGCAGCTTAGTGTGGGGACAGAGGCGGACTGAAGCTTTCTTT. This codes for CASSLVWGQRRTEAFF. Drawing the rest from reference TRBV11-2 and TRBJ1-1, the complete variable domain is EAGVAQSPRYKIIEKRQSVAFWCNPISGHATLYWYQQILGQGPKLLIQFQNNGVVDDSQLPKDRFSAERLKGVDSTLKIQPAKLEDSAVYLCASSLVWGQRRTEAFFGQGTRLTVV.

For this clone: A read error may account for a junction end that differs from germline. The chain carries TRBV2 and TRBJ1-4; D is ambiguous. Germline V gene sequence: CDR1 SNHLY, CDR2 FYNNEI. The CDR3 runs to 12 residues. The CDR3 spells CASKVRLSAARF. The CDR3 coding sequence is TGTGCCAGCAAGGTTCGGTTGTCGGCCGCCCGGTTT.

This clone was detected a few times. V usage is TRBV6-1 and J usage is TRBJ1-4; D may be TRBD1 (6 bases). V dropped 6 bases and J dropped 3 bases, with 11 bases sitting between them. The V gene's germline CDR1 is MNHNS and CDR2 SASEGT. The length of the CDR3 is 14 residues. The CDR3 sequence is CASRNREPNEKLFF. The CDR3 DNA reads TGTGCCAGCAGAAACAGGGAACCTAATGAAAAACTGTTTTTT.

The chain joins TRBV5-1 to TRBJ2-7; possibly TRBD1 for D (5 bases). CDR3 length: 15 residues. Trimming took off 0 bases at V and 7 bases at J, with 17 bases between the two ends. The germline V gene has CDR1 SGHRS and CDR2 YFSETQ. The CDR3 DNA reads as TGCGCCAGCAGCTTGGTGCAGGGTGGGGCAGAGGAGCAGTACTTC. Its translation: CASSLVQGGAEEQYF.

CDR3 sequence (DNA): TGTGCCAGCAGCTCTAGCGGGGGAGGGGCAGATACGCAGTATTTT. Translated: CASSSSGGGADTQYF. This chain joins TRBV7-8 and TRBJ2-3; 10 bases match TRBD2. V trimming: 4 bases; J trimming: 4 bases; junction bases outside the gene matches: 5. Germline CDR1 reads SGHVS; CDR2 reads FQNEAQ. The CDR3 contains 15 residues.

The chain combines TRBV5-1 with TRBJ1-1; TRBD1 matches at 9 bases. The V segment lost 4 bases and the J segment 2 bases; nucleotides outside the gene matches: 3. The germline V gene has CDR1 SGHRS and CDR2 YFSETQ. The CDR3 is 14 amino acids. The CDR3 DNA reads TGCGCCAGCAGCGGGACAGGGAGTAACACTGAAGCTTTCTTT. This translates into CASSGTGSNTEAFF.

This clone was recorded once. V usage is TRBV4-1 and J usage is TRBJ1-4, with D possibly TRBD1 on 6 matching bases. Germline assignment: CDR1 MGHRA and CDR2 YSYEKL. This CDR3 is 16 amino acids long. V gave up 1 base and J gave up 3 bases, with 12 bases separating them. Written as DNA, the CDR3 is TGCGCCAGCAGCCAAGCACCAGGGGTAGCTAATGAAAAACTGTTTTTT. As protein: CASSQAPGVANEKLFF.

V gene TRBV5-1 combines with J gene TRBJ1-6, with a weak D call TRBD1 (6 bases). Germline V gene sequence: CDR1 SGHRS, CDR2 YFSETQ. V lost 4 bases and J lost 2, with 13 bases in between. This CDR3 has 16 amino acids. The CDR3 sequence is CASSRVGAAYNSPLHF. DNA for the CDR3: TGCGCCAGCAGCCGAGTGGGGGCTGCCTATAATTCACCCCTCCACTTT.

This chain uses TRBV5-1 with TRBJ2-1; D is undetermined. V lost 4 bases and J 0 bases, leaving 11 bases between the germline ends. The CDR3 is 15 residues long. Germline-derived CDR1 and CDR2 are SGHRS and YFSETQ. As DNA, the CDR3 is TGCGCCAGCAGCCACGGACGGACCTCCTACAATGAGCAGTTCTTC. Its protein product is CASSHGRTSYNEQFF.

V usage is TRBV15 and J usage is TRBJ2-3; D gene unclear. The CDR3 totals 16 residues. The V gene's germline CDR1 is LNHNV and CDR2 YYDKDF (reference sequence). The ends were cut back, 3 bases at V and 5 bases at J, with 18 bases in the middle. CDR3: CATSRGYLAEQDTQYF. Here the CDR3 DNA reads TGTGCCACCAGCAGGGGGTATTTAGCCGAACAAGATACGCAGTATTTT.

The rearrangement uses TRBV5-6 and TRBJ1-1; 9 bases fit TRBD1. The germline V gene has CDR1 SGHDT and CDR2 YYEEEE. The CDR3 spans 13 residues. With V trimmed by 4 bases and J by 5 bases, 3 bases remained unmatched. CDR3: CASSRTGVTEAFF. The CDR3 coding sequence is TGTGCCAGCAGCAGGACAGGGGTGACTGAAGCTTTCTTT. Full variable domain (rest looked up from reference TRBV5-6 and TRBJ1-1): DAGVTQSPTHLIKTRGQQVTLRCSPKSGHDTVSWYQQALGQGPQFIFQYYEEEERQRGNFPDRFSGHQFPNYSSELNVNALLLGDSALYLCASSRTGVTEAFFGQGTRLTVV.

This clone has a handful of counts. This chain uses TRBV5-1 with TRBJ2-1, with 10 bases identical to TRBD1. J was trimmed by 7 bases and V by 2 bases; bases with no gene match: 3. The V gene's germline CDR1 is SGHRS and CDR2 YFSETQ. The CDR3 runs to 14 residues. CDR3 protein: CASSLGQGGNEQFF. The CDR3 DNA follows: TGCGCCAGCAGCTTAGGACAGGGGGGGAATGAGCAGTTCTTC.

The chain combines TRBV28 with TRBJ1-2; D not certain. The CDR3 contains 14 residues. CDR1 and CDR2 from the germline V gene are MDHEN and SYDVKM. V was cut by 4 bases and J by 6 bases, with 15 bases left in between. CDR3 nucleotides: TGTGCCAGCAGTTCGTCTTCGTTCCGGCATGGCTACACCTTC. It specifies CASSSSSFRHGYTF.

The chain carries TRBV28 and TRBJ1-5; 9 bases are shared with TRBD1. Germline V gene sequence: CDR1 MDHEN, CDR2 SYDVKM. With 3 bases clipped from V and 6 bases from J, the junction kept 0 bases outside the gene matches. The CDR3 length is 13 residues. The CDR3 spells CASSLDRGQPQHF. As DNA, the CDR3 is TGTGCCAGCAGTTTGGACAGGGGTCAGCCCCAGCATTTT.

The V gene is TRBV19, the J gene TRBJ2-1, with 8 positions matching TRBD2. J was trimmed by 3 bases and V by 3 bases; bases with no gene match: 10. Germline-derived CDR1 and CDR2 are LNHDA and SQIVND (reference sequence). This CDR3 contains 17 residues. For the CDR3, the DNA is TGTGCCAGTAGTATCATTCGGTTGAGCGGGGGCTACAATGAGCAGTTCTTC. Translated: CASSIIRLSGGYNEQFF.

The chain links TRBV7-9 to TRBJ1-6; TRBD1 matches at 9 bases. The CDR3 runs to 15 residues. In germline, CDR1 is SEHNR, CDR2 FQNEAQ (reference sequence). V shed 5 bases, J shed 8 bases, and the junction held 7 bases outside the gene matches. The CDR3 sequence is CASSPPGQGYSPLHF. The CDR3 region has the DNA TGTGCCAGCAGCCCCCCGGGACAGGGTTATTCACCCCTCCACTTT.

The V gene is TRBV2, the J gene TRBJ1-3; D call uncertain. This CDR3 comprises 17 residues. Germline CDR1 is SNHLY and CDR2 is FYNNEI. Trimming left V 5 bases short and J 0 bases short, with 17 bases between. CDR3 sequence reads: CASSTLRFPTSGNTIYF. CDR3 nucleotides: TGTGCCAGCAGTACCCTCCGATTTCCGACCTCTGGAAACACCATATATTTT.